This T cell receptor (beta chain) was retrieved from a study of regulatory T cells in long-lasting Graves disease. Stated time point: newly diagnosed GD, antithyroid drugs for less than 3 months. RNA from PBMCs was the source of the TCR library. Patients came from an endocrinology department in Xi'an, China. This clonotype has only a few counts. The germline gives CDR1 DFQATT, CDR2 SNEGSKA (reference sequence). This CDR3 is 14 amino acids long. Trimming took off 5 bases at V and 6 bases at J, with 17 bases between the two ends. According to the study, TCR beta libraries were built with iRepertoire HTBI primers and CDR3-region Arm-PCR. TCRdb re-called the multiplex PCR reads through MiXCR, storing one row per CDR3 protein. This table has more than 300,000 distinct CDR3 sequences, around 15% appearing once.

This TCR was sampled from a female donor with Graves disease. The material sequenced was peripheral blood mononuclear cells (PBMCs), taken at new diagnosis, from a patient treated with antithyroid drugs. The V call is TRBV20-1, the J call TRBJ1-3; D is possibly TRBD1 (5 bases). The CDR3 region is CSALGTTSENTIYF. CDR3 sequence (DNA): TGCAGTGCTCTGGGGACCACTTCCGAAAACACCATATATTTT.